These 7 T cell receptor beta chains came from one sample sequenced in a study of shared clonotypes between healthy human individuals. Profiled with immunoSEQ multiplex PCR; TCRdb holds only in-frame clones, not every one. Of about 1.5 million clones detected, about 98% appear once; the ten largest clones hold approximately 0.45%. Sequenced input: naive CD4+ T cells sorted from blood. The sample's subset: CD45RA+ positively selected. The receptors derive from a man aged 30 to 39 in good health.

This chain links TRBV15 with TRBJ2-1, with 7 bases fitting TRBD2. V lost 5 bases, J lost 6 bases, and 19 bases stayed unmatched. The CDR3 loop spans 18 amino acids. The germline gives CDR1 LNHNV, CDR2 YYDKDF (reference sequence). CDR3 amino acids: CATSGTSVTGQISNEQFF. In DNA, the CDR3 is TGTGCCACCAGCGGAACTAGCGTAACGGGTCAGATAAGCAATGAGCAGTTCTTC.

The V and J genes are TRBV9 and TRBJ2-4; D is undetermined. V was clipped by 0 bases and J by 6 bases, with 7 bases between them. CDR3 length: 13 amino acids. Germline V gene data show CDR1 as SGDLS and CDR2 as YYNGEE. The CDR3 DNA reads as TGTGCCAGCAGCGTAGCAGACGGAAACATTCAGTACTTC. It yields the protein CASSVADGNIQYF.

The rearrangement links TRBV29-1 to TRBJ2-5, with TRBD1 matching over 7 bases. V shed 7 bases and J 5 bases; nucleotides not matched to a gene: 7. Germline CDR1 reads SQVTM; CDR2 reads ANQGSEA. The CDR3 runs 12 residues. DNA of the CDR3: TGCAGCGCTGCGACAGGGTTGGAGACCCAGTACTTC. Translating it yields CSAATGLETQYF.

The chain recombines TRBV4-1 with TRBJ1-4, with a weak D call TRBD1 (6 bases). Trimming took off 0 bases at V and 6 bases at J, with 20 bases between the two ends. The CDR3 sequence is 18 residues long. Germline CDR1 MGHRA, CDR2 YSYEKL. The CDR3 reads CASSQEVGGRVVHEKLFF. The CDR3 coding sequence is TGCGCCAGCAGCCAAGAAGTGGGGGGGCGCGTAGTTCATGAAAAACTGTTTTTT.

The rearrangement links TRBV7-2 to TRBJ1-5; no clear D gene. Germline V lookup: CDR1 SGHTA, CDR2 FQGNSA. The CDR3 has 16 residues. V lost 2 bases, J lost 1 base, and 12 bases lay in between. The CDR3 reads CASSLSGGNSNQPQHF. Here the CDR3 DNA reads TGTGCCAGCAGCTTAAGTGGCGGGAACAGCAATCAGCCCCAGCATTTT.

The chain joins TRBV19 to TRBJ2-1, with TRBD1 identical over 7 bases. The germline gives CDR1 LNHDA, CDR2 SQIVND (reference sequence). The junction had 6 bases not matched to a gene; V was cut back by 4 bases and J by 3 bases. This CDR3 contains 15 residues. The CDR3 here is CASSKGQAFYNEQFF. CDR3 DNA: TGTGCCAGTAGTAAAGGACAGGCTTTCTACAATGAGCAGTTCTTC. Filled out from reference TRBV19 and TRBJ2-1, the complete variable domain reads DGGITQSPKYLFRKEGQNVTLSCEQNLNHDAMYWYRQDPGQGLRLIYYSQIVNDFQKGDIAEGYSVSREKKESFPLTVTSAQKNPTAFYLCASSKGQAFYNEQFFGPGTRLTVL.

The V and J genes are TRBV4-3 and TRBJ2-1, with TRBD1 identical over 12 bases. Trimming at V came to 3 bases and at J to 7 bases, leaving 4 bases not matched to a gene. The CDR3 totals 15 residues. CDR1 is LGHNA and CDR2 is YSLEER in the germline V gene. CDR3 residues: CASSQRDRGRNEQFF. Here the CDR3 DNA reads TGCGCCAGCAGCCAGCGGGACAGGGGGCGTAATGAGCAGTTCTTC.